These 11 T cell receptor beta chains were sequenced from one sample in a study of T cell clonotyping in hematopoietic cell transplantation. Stated time point: recipient sample about 28 days before transplant, after cytoreduction. Sequencing was performed with immunoSEQ multiplex PCR; in TCRdb, only in-frame clones are kept and a portion is missing. The sample holds approximately 5,000 clones, roughly 81% seen once. Sequenced here: peripheral blood mononuclear cells, sampled before stem cell transplant. The origin of the receptors is a man between 60 and 75 years old with acute myeloid leukemia. Some clones in this sample may be carry-over from other donors' samples.

The rearrangement joins TRBV5-1 to TRBJ2-7; D gene uncertain. The CDR3 has 14 amino acids. CDR1 SGHRS and CDR2 YFSETQ come from the germline V gene. Trimming removed 4 bases at V and 4 bases at J, with 15 bases between. The CDR3 DNA follows: TGCGCCAGCAGCCCCCCACTAAGGACGTACGAGCAGTACTTC. This translates into CASSPPLRTYEQYF.

The V and J genes are TRBV25-1 and TRBJ1-2; the D is unclear. The germline V gene encodes CDR1 MGHDK and CDR2 SYGVNS. The CDR3 is 14 residues long. V shed 6 bases and J shed 7 bases, with 18 bases lying between them. CDR3: CASRATRAPLGYTF. The DNA of the CDR3 is TGTGCCAGCAGGGCCACCCGGGCCCCCCTTGGCTACACCTTC.

The chain recombines TRBV5-1 with TRBJ2-3, with TRBD2 identical over 7 bases. Per germline, CDR1 SGHRS and CDR2 YFSETQ. After removal of 4 bases from V and 0 bases from J, the junction contained 5 bases not matched to a gene. CDR3 length: 15 residues. The CDR3 sequence: CASSRGDSSTDTQYF. CDR3 in DNA: TGCGCCAGCAGCCGGGGGGATTCTAGCACAGATACGCAGTATTTT.

The chain recombines TRBV6-1 with TRBJ2-5, with TRBD1 matching over 9 bases. There are 13 residues in the CDR3. The V segment lost 6 bases and the J segment 5 bases; nucleotides outside the gene matches: 4. Per germline, CDR1 MNHNS and CDR2 SASEGT. The CDR3 protein is CASRGTGLETQYF. The DNA for the CDR3 is TGTGCCAGCAGGGGGACAGGGCTGGAGACCCAGTACTTC.

The V gene is TRBV5-5, the J gene TRBJ1-1, with D uncertain. CDR3 size: 13 residues. The V gene's germline CDR1 is SGHKS and CDR2 YYEKEE (reference sequence). The germline V and J ends were trimmed by 2 bases and 3 bases, with 8 bases remaining between them. The CDR3 nucleotides are TGTGCCAGCAGCTTCGAGGGAGACACTGAAGCTTTCTTT. Translation gives CASSFEGDTEAFF.

This clone has a single count. V gene TRBV6-4 combines with J gene TRBJ2-1; 8 bases line up with TRBD1. Germline lookup yields CDR1 MRHNA and CDR2 SNTAGT. The CDR3 runs 16 residues. The junction had 2 bases not matched to a gene; V was cut back by 0 bases and J by 1 base. Here the CDR3 DNA reads TGTGCCAGCAGTGACTCTGGGACAGGATCCTACAATGAGCAGTTCTTC. Encoded protein: CASSDSGTGSYNEQFF.

This sequence joins TRBV6-5 and TRBJ2-7, with TRBD2 matching 8 bases. Germline V CDR1 and CDR2: MNHEY, SVGAGI. CDR3 length: 14 amino acids. V was clipped by 8 bases and J by 7 bases; unmatched bases: 13. The CDR3 reads CASCLGLAAGEQYF. The CDR3, as DNA: TGTGCCAGCTGCCTCGGACTAGCCGCCGGGGAGCAGTACTTC.

The chain combines TRBV2 with TRBJ1-1; D gene unclear. Germline CDR1 and CDR2: SNHLY and FYNNEI. This CDR3 contains 11 residues. The V gene lost 4 bases and the J gene lost 5 bases, with 5 bases spanning the gap. CDR3 protein: CASSVLTEAFF. CDR3 DNA sequence: TGTGCCAGCAGTGTACTAACTGAAGCTTTCTTT.

This clone has just one count. The chain couples TRBV28 to TRBJ1-4; D unclear. Germline CDR1 is MDHEN and CDR2 is SYDVKM. The V gene lost 4 bases and the J gene lost 7 bases, with 13 bases spanning the gap. The length of the CDR3 is 14 residues. CDR3 nucleotide sequence: TGTGCCAGCAGTTCGCAGCAACTAATTGAAAAACTGTTTTTT. Its protein product is CASSSQQLIEKLFF. Complete variable domain (other parts from reference TRBV28 and TRBJ1-4): DVKVTQSSRYLVKRTGEKVFLECVQDMDHENMFWYRQDPGLGLRLIYFSYDVKMKEKGDIPEGYSVSREKKERFSLILESASTNQTSMYLCASSSQQLIEKLFFGSGTQLSVL.

The chain recombines TRBV15 with TRBJ1-5, with D perhaps matching TRBD1 (6 bases). The CDR3 length is 14 residues. Trimming removed 3 bases at V and 7 bases at J, with 13 bases between. In germline, CDR1 is LNHNV, CDR2 YYDKDF (reference sequence). CDR3 in amino acids: CATSRQEGVQPQHF. For the CDR3, the DNA is TGTGCCACCAGCAGGCAGGAGGGGGTGCAGCCCCAGCATTTT.

The V and J genes are TRBV14 and TRBJ2-7; D tentatively reads TRBD1 or TRBD2 (5 bases each). Germline CDR1 SGHDN, CDR2 FVKESK. There are 17 residues in the CDR3. V was shortened by 3 bases and J by 1 base, with 19 bases between the two germline ends. This CDR3 is CASSQRGGPLLSYEQYF. For the CDR3, the DNA is TGTGCCAGCAGCCAGAGGGGTGGGCCCCTTTTATCCTACGAGCAGTACTTC. The full variable domain, with the rest looked up from reference TRBV14 and TRBJ2-7, is EAGVTQFPSHSVIEKGQTVTLRCDPISGHDNLYWYRRVMGKEIKFLLHFVKESKQDESGMPNNRFLAERTGGTYSTLKVQPAELEDSGVYFCASSQRGGPLLSYEQYFGPGTRLTVT.